This T cell receptor beta chain comes out of a study of blood T cell repertoires in COVID-19. Background on the study: PBMCs, B-cell-depleted T cells, or T cells provided the cDNA or gDNA that made up the material.

The CDR3 runs 14 residues. The germline V gene encodes CDR1 LNHNV and CDR2 YYDKDF (reference sequence). V lost 4 bases to trimming and J lost 1 base; unmatched junction nucleotides: 1. Method: immunoSEQ multiplex PCR; TCRdb's copy keeps in-frame clones and lacks some. Altogether fewer than 300,000 clones are present, more than 65% being singletons, with the ten largest covering under 3.5%. The genes are TRBV15 and TRBJ2-5; 9 nucleotides line up with TRBD1. The clonotype originates from a woman aged 18-29 years with acute or convalescent COVID-19. Sequencing was carried out using peripheral blood. The CDR3 protein is CATSKGQGQETQYF. The DNA for the CDR3 is TGTGCCACCAGCAAGGGACAGGGCCAAGAGACCCAGTACTTC.